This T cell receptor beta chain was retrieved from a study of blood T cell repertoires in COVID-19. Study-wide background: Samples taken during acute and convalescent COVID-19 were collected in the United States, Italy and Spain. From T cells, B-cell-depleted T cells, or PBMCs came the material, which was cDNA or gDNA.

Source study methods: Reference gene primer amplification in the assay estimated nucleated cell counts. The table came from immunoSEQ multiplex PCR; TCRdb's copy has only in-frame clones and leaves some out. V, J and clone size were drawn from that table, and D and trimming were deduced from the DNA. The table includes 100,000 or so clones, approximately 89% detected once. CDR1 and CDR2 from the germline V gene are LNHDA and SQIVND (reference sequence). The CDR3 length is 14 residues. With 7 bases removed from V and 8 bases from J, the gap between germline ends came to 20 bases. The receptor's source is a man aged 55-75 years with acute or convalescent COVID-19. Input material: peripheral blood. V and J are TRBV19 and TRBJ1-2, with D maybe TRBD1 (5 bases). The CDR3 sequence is CASTPTGPVDGYTF. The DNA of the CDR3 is TGTGCCAGTACCCCTACAGGACCCGTAGACGGCTACACCTTC.